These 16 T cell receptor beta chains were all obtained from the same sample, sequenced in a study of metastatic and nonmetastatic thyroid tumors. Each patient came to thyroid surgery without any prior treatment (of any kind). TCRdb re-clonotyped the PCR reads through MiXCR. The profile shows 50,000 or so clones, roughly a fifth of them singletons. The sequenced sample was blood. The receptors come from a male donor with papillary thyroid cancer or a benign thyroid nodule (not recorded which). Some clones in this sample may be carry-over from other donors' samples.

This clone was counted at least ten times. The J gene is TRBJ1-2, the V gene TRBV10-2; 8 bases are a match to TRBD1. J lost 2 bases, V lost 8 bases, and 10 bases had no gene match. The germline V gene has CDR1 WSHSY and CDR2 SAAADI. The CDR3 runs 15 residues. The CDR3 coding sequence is TGCGCCAGCGCACGAGATGACAGGGGAAACTATGGCTACACCTTC. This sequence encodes CASARDDRGNYGYTF.

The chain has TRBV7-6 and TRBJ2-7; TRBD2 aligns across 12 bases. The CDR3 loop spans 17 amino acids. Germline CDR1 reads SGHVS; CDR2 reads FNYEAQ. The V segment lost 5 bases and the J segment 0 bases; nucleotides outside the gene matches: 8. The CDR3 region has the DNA TGTGCCAGCAGCCCGACTAGCGGGGGTTCGCTCTCCTACGAGCAGTACTTC. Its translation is CASSPTSGGSLSYEQYF.

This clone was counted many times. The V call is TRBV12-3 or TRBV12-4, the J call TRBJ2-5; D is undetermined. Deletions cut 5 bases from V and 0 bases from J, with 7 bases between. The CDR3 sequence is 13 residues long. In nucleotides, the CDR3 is TGTGCCAGCAGTCGGAGACACCAAGAGACCCAGTACTTC. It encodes CASSRRHQETQYF.

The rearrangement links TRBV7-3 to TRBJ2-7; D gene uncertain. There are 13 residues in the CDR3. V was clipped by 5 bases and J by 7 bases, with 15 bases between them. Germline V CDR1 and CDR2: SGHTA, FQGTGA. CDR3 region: CASSPYAPREQYF. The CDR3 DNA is TGTGCCAGCAGCCCCTATGCGCCTCGGGAGCAGTACTTC.

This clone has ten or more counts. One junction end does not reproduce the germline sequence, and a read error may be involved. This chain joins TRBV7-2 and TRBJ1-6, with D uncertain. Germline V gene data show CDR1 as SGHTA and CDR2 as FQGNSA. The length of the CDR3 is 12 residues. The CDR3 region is CVSSSSRVGLHF. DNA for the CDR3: TGTGTCAGCAGCTCCTCGCGGGTTGGCCTCCACTTT.

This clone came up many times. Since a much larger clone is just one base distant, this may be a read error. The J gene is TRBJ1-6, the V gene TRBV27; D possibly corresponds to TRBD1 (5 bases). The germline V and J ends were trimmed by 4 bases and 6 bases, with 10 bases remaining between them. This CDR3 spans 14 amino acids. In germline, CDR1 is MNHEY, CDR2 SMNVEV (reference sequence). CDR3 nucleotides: TGTGCCAGCAGTTCGGACATGGCTAATTCACCCCTCCACTTT. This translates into CASSSDMANSPLHF.

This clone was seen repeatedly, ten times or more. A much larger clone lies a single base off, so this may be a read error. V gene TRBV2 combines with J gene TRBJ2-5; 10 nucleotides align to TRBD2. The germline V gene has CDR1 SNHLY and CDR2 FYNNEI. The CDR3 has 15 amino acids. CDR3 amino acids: CAGSAIAGGGKTQYF. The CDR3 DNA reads TGTGCCGGCAGCGCGATAGCGGGAGGTGGGAAGACCCAGTACTTC.

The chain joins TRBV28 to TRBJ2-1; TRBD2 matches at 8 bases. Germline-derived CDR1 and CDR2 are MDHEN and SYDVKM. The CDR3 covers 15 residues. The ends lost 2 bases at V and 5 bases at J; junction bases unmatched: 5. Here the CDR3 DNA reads TGTGCCAGCAGTTTAGGCGGGGGGATAAACAATGAGCAGTTCTTC. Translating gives CASSLGGGINNEQFF.

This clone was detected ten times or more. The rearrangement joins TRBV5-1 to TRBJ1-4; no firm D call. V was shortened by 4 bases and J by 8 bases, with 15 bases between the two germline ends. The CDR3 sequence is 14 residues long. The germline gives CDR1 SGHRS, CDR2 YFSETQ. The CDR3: CASSKGLLDEKLFF. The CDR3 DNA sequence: TGCGCCAGCAGCAAAGGACTCTTGGACGAAAAACTGTTTTTT. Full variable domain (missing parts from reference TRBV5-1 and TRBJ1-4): KAGVTQTPRYLIKTRGQQVTLSCSPISGHRSVSWYQQTPGQGLQFLFEYFSETQRNKGNFPGRFSGRQFSNSRSEMNVSTLELGDSALYLCASSKGLLDEKLFFGSGTQLSVL.

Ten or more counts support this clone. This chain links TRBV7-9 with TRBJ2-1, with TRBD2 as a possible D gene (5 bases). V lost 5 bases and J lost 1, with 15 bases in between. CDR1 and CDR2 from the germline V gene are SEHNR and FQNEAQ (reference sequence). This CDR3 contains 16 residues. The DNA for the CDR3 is TGTGCCAGCAGCCCCTCGAGGGAGATTTCCTACAATGAGCAGTTCTTC. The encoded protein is CASSPSREISYNEQFF.

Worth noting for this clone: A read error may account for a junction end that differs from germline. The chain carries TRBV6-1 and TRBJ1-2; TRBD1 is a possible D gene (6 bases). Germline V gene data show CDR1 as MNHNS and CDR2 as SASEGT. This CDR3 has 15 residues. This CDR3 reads CAISAQGGANYGYTF. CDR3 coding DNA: TGTGCCATCAGTGCACAGGGCGGAGCTAACTATGGCTACACCTTC.

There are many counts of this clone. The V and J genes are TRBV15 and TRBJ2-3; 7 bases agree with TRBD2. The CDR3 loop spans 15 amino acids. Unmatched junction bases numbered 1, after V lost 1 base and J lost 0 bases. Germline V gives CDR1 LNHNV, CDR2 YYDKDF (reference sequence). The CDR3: CATSRGLASTDTQYF. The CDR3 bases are TGTGCCACCAGCAGAGGACTAGCTAGCACAGATACGCAGTATTTT. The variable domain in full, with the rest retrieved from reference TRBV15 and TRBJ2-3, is DAMVIQNPRYQVTQFGKPVTLSCSQTLNHNVMYWYQQKSSQAPKLLFHYYDKDFNNEADTPDNFQSRRPNTSFCFLDIRSPGLGDTAMYLCATSRGLASTDTQYFGPGTRLTVL.

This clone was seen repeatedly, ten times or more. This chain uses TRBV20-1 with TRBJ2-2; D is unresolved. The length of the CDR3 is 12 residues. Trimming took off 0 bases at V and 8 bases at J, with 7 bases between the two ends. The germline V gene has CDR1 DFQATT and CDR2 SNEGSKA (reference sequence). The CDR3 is CSAREDDGELFF. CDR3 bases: TGCAGTGCTAGAGAAGATGATGGGGAGCTGTTTTTT.

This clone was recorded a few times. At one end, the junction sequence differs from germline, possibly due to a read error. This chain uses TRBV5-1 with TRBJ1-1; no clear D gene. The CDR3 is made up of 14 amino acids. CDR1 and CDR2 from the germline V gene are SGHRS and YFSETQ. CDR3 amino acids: CAGSSPSANTEAFF. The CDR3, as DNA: TGCGCCGGCAGCTCCCCATCAGCGAACACTGAAGCTTTCTTT.

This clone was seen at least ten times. CDR3 coding DNA: TGCAGTGCAGGGGACAGGGGGTCCTCAAGCAATCAGCCCCAGCATTTT. It codes for CSAGDRGSSSNQPQHF. V usage is TRBV20-1 and J usage is TRBJ1-5; 11 nucleotides align to TRBD1. The V and J ends lost 6 bases and 1 base, in that order; junction bases with no gene match: 8. The CDR3 is made up of 16 amino acids. From germline, CDR1 is DFQATT and CDR2 SNEGSKA (reference sequence).

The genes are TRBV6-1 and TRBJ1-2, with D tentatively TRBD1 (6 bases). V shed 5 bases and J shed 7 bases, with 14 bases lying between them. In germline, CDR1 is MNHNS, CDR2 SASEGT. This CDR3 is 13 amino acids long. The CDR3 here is CASSQQGSGGYTF. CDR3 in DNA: TGTGCCAGCAGTCAACAGGGCTCTGGTGGCTACACCTTC.